This is a list of T cell receptor beta chains from one sample in a study of shared clonotypes between healthy human individuals. Sequenced by immunoSEQ multiplex PCR; TCRdb stores in-frame clones only, minus some. The data contain fewer than 1.6 million clones, approximately 98.5% of them singletons. Sequencing input: naive CD4+ T cells sorted from blood. Every receptor here comes from a man aged 25-45 years in good health. The CDR3 runs from the conserved cysteine through the conserved F or W. The D gene is left open where the match is weak. Size is stated for part of the rows, as once, few or many counts, or as a class when the clone is expanded.

V gene: TRBV27
J gene: TRBJ2-7
D gene: TRBD2
clone size: NA
CDR3 DNA: TGTGCCAGCAGTTTATCGATCCTAGCGGGACAACATTACGAGCAGTACTTC
CDR3 protein: CASSLSILAGQHYEQYF

V gene: TRBV5-5
J gene: TRBJ1-2
D gene: TRBD1
clone size: NA
CDR3 DNA: TGTGCCAGCAGCTCGACCCCCGCTCGGGGGGCAGGGGGCATCTATGGCTACACCTTC
CDR3 protein: CASSSTPARGAGGIYGYTF

V gene: TRBV5-1
J gene: TRBJ1-4
D gene: NA
clone size: NA
CDR3 DNA: TGCGCCAGCAGCTTGCGGGGCAGCGGTAATGAAAAACTGTTTTTT
CDR3 protein: CASSLRGSGNEKLFF

V gene: TRBV28
J gene: TRBJ2-1
D gene: TRBD2
clone size: NA
CDR3 DNA: TGTGCCAGCAGTCCAGAGGTAGCGGGAGTTTATGAGCAGTTCTTC
CDR3 protein: CASSPEVAGVYEQFF

V gene: TRBV4-3
J gene: TRBJ2-2
D gene: NA
clone size: NA
CDR3 DNA: TGCGCCAGCAGCCAAGACTCCCTCGGAGGCTACACCGGGGAGCTGTTTTTT
CDR3 protein: CASSQDSLGGYTGELFF

V gene: TRBV6-5
J gene: TRBJ2-7
D gene: TRBD1
clone size: NA
CDR3 DNA: TGTGCCAGCAGTTACTCGAGAGGACAGGGGTACGAGCAGTACTTC
CDR3 protein: CASSYSRGQGYEQYF

V gene: TRBV6-5
J gene: TRBJ1-2
D gene: NA
clone size: NA
CDR3 DNA: TGTGCCAGCAGTTACTCGGGCCTGGACAGCCGTTATGGCTACACCTTC
CDR3 protein: CASSYSGLDSRYGYTF

V gene: TRBV5-6
J gene: TRBJ1-5
D gene: TRBD1
clone size: NA
CDR3 DNA: TGTGCCAGCAGCCTCTGGACAGGCATCGGTCAGCCCCAGCATTTT
CDR3 protein: CASSLWTGIGQPQHF

V gene: TRBV29-1
J gene: TRBJ1-2
D gene: NA
clone size: few
CDR3 DNA: TGCAGCGTTGAATCAGGAACCAACTATGGCTACACCTTC
CDR3 protein: CSVESGTNYGYTF

V gene: TRBV5-5
J gene: TRBJ1-1
D gene: NA
clone size: NA
CDR3 DNA: TGTGCCAGCAGCCCGGGGCCAATGAACACTGAAGCTTTCTTT
CDR3 protein: CASSPGPMNTEAFF

V gene: TRBV11-2
J gene: TRBJ2-7
D gene: NA
clone size: NA
CDR3 DNA: TGTGCCAGCAGCTTAGCCAAGGCCTTCCCACCCTACGAGCAGTACTTC
CDR3 protein: CASSLAKAFPPYEQYF

V gene: TRBV5-1
J gene: TRBJ2-7
D gene: TRBD1
clone size: NA
CDR3 DNA: TGCGCCAGCAGCTTGGGTGGTACAGGGGAACCCTCCTACGAGCAGTACTTC
CDR3 protein: CASSLGGTGEPSYEQYF

V gene: TRBV10-3
J gene: TRBJ2-5
D gene: NA
clone size: NA
CDR3 DNA: TGTGCCTCCCACGGGCCCCAAGAGACCCAGTACTTC
CDR3 protein: CASHGPQETQYF

V gene: TRBV27
J gene: TRBJ2-1
D gene: TRBD1
clone size: NA
CDR3 DNA: TGTGCCAGCAGTTTATCCACGGGACAGACACACAATGAGCAGTTCTTC
CDR3 protein: CASSLSTGQTHNEQFF

V gene: TRBV12-5
J gene: TRBJ2-3
D gene: TRBD2
clone size: NA
CDR3 DNA: TGTGCTAGTGCCTGGACTAGCGGGAGAGGAGATACGCAGTATTTT
CDR3 protein: CASAWTSGRGDTQYF

V gene: TRBV30
J gene: TRBJ2-7
D gene: NA
clone size: NA
CDR3 DNA: TGTGCCTGGAGTGTACGGGGTCGGAACTCCTACGAGCAGTACTTC
CDR3 protein: CAWSVRGRNSYEQYF

V gene: TRBV5-1
J gene: TRBJ1-4
D gene: TRBD1
clone size: NA
CDR3 DNA: TGCGCCAGCAGCTTACAGGGGTTTGGTGAAAAACTGTTTTTT
CDR3 protein: CASSLQGFGEKLFF

V gene: TRBV5-4
J gene: TRBJ2-7
D gene: TRBD2
clone size: once
CDR3 DNA: TGTGCCAGCAGCCACGGACTAGCGGGAGTCGACGAGCAGTACTTC
CDR3 protein: CASSHGLAGVDEQYF

V gene: TRBV9
J gene: TRBJ1-4
D gene: TRBD1
clone size: NA
CDR3 DNA: TGTGCCAGCAGCGCAGGACAGGGACCCTTACTTGCAACTAATGAAAAACTGTTTTTT
CDR3 protein: CASSAGQGPLLATNEKLFF